This T cell receptor beta chain was sequenced in a study of vaccination and CD4 T cells after COVID-19. Study-level information: Some control cultures received a CEFX pool, which served as the positive control. Others received an HIV-1 Nef pool or no peptide.

Oncomine TCR Beta short-read sequencing was applied to DNA from cultured CD4+ T cells. TCRdb reanalysed the PCR reads using MiXCR and keeps one entry per CDR3 protein. The table shows under 6,000 distinct CDR3 sequences, with 40% to 50% occurring only once. Only one count was recorded for this clonotype. What it binds is unknown. Germline V gives CDR1 SNHLY, CDR2 FYNNEI. The V segment lost 6 bases and the J segment 8 bases; nucleotides outside the gene matches: 9. There are 14 residues in the CDR3. The treatment was: roughly 11-day PBMC culture with coronavirus spike peptide pools or control peptides (ViraFEST assay).

The gene calls are TRBV2 and TRBJ2-1, with 8 bases lining up with TRBD1. Sequencing was performed on CD4+ T cells from blood, cultured in vitro. The sequence was obtained from a human donor who had recovered from COVID-19. The CDR3 is CASSGWTGYDEQFF. CDR3 nucleotide sequence: TGTGCCAGCAGCGGATGGACAGGGTACGATGAGCAGTTCTTC. Full variable domain (missing parts from reference TRBV2 and TRBJ2-1): EPEVTQTPSHQVTQMGQEVILRCVPISNHLYFYWYRQILGQKVEFLVSFYNNEISEKSEIFDDQFSVERPDGSNFTLKIRSTKLEDSAMYFCASSGWTGYDEQFFGPGTRLTVL.